This is a list of T cell receptor beta chains from one sample in a study of Ad26.COV2.S vaccination and SARS-CoV-2 variants. This table comes from immunoSEQ multiplex PCR, and its TCRdb copy is limited to in-frame clones, with some not included. The data contain some 340,000 clones, around 84% of them singletons. The specimen was peripheral blood, collected in a trial of Ad26.COV2.S vaccine versus placebo. The receptors were gathered from a person aged 18-60 years who received the Ad26.COV2.S COVID-19 vaccine or a placebo. Both conserved end residues are part of each CDR3. The D gene is left open where the match is weak. The size entry is marked missing in some rows and otherwise reads once, few, many or a size class.

j_call,clone_size,v_call,d_call,cdr3_aa,cdr3_nt
TRBJ1-1,NA,TRBV30,NA,CAWSLIQQGLNEAFF,TGTGCCTGGAGCCTAATCCAACAGGGACTTAATGAAGCTTTCTTT
TRBJ2-1,NA,TRBV7-9,NA,CASSFESSSYNEQFF,TGTGCCAGCAGCTTTGAAAGTAGCTCCTACAATGAGCAGTTCTTC
TRBJ1-1,NA,TRBV7-8,NA,CASSLAGYLNTEAFF,TGTGCCAGCAGCTTAGCCGGATACCTGAACACTGAAGCTTTCTTT
TRBJ2-6,NA,TRBV9,NA,CASSPRTASFFSGANVLTF,TGTGCCAGCAGCCCACGGACAGCCAGTTTCTTCTCTGGGGCCAACGTCCTGACTTTC
TRBJ2-1,NA,TRBV5-1,NA,CASSAGSGTRNEQFF,TGCGCCAGCAGCGCTGGGTCCGGGACGAGAAATGAGCAGTTCTTC
TRBJ2-3,NA,TRBV7-9,NA,CASSSTGSSTDTQYF,TGTGCCAGCAGCTCCACGGGCTCTAGCACAGATACGCAGTATTTT
TRBJ1-1,NA,TRBV5-1,TRBD1,CASSPRQGLDTEAFF,TGCGCCAGCAGCCCCAGACAGGGCTTGGACACTGAAGCTTTCTTT
TRBJ1-2,few,TRBV2,TRBD1,CASSPGQSNYGYTF,TGTGCCAGCAGCCCGGGACAGTCGAACTATGGCTACACCTTC
TRBJ2-5,NA,TRBV28,TRBD2,CASSFGLAGGQETQYF,TGTGCCAGCAGTTTCGGACTAGCGGGGGGCCAAGAGACCCAGTACTTC
TRBJ2-1,NA,TRBV9,NA,CASSFRDTINEQFF,TGTGCCAGCAGCTTTCGGGACACCATCAATGAGCAGTTCTTC
TRBJ1-5,NA,TRBV27,NA,CASSLYMTGPQPQHF,TGTGCCAGCAGTTTATATATGACAGGTCCTCAGCCCCAGCATTTT
TRBJ1-1,once,TRBV18,TRBD1,CASSLGQPRNTEAFF,TGTGCCAGCTCACTGGGACAGCCTCGGAACACTGAAGCTTTCTTT
TRBJ1-3,NA,TRBV18,NA,CASSPPFLSGNTIYF,TGTGCCAGCTCACCACCGTTCCTCTCTGGAAACACCATATATTTT
TRBJ1-1,NA,TRBV5-1,NA,CASSLRVVGTEAFF,TGCGCCAGCAGCTTGAGGGTGGTCGGCACTGAAGCTTTCTTT
TRBJ2-6,NA,TRBV7-9,TRBD1,CASSLEQGAWSSGANVLTF,TGTGCCAGCAGCTTGGAACAGGGGGCCTGGAGCTCTGGGGCCAACGTCCTGACTTTC
TRBJ1-6,NA,TRBV9,TRBD1,CASSPRQGRSYNSPLHF,TGTGCCAGCAGCCCACGACAGGGGAGGTCCTATAATTCACCCCTCCACTTT
TRBJ1-1,NA,TRBV29-1,TRBD1,CSAAGQMTIVTEAFF,TGCAGCGCCGCGGGACAGATGACTATTGTCACTGAAGCTTTCTTT
TRBJ1-4,NA,TRBV30,NA,CASTKDLPATNEKLFF,TGTGCCTCTACCAAGGACCTCCCGGCAACTAATGAAAAACTGTTTTTT
TRBJ2-1,NA,TRBV11-1,NA,CASSLDRDEQFF,TGTGCCAGCAGCTTAGATAGGGATGAGCAGTTCTTC
TRBJ2-7,NA,TRBV2,NA,CASRPLVHEQYF,TGTGCCAGCCGACCACTAGTCCACGAGCAGTACTTC
TRBJ2-3,NA,TRBV20-1,NA,CSASPSTGWSDTQYF,TGCAGTGCTAGTCCCTCGACAGGATGGTCAGATACGCAGTATTTT
TRBJ2-3,NA,TRBV10-1,TRBD2,CASSEGGLARADTQYF,TGCGCCAGCAGTGAGGGCGGACTAGCACGGGCAGATACGCAGTATTTT
TRBJ1-2,NA,TRBV30,NA,CAWRGGANYGYTF,TGTGCCTGGAGAGGCGGAGCTAACTATGGCTACACCTTC
TRBJ2-7,NA,TRBV6-5,TRBD2,CASSPPGTNYEQYF,TGTGCCAGCAGCCCCCCCGGGACTAACTACGAGCAGTACTTC
TRBJ1-6,NA,TRBV5-1,NA,CASSLGTDSSYNSPLHF,TGCGCCAGCAGCTTGGGAACAGACAGCTCCTATAATTCACCCCTCCACTTT
TRBJ1-1,once,TRBV20-1,NA,CSATRGTEAFF,TGCAGTGCGACAAGGGGAACTGAAGCTTTCTTT
TRBJ2-1,NA,TRBV5-1,NA,CASSVGRYNEQFF,TGCGCCAGCAGTGTCGGCAGATACAATGAGCAGTTCTTC
TRBJ2-1,once,TRBV5-1,NA,CASSLVPGTINEQFF,TGCGCCAGCAGCTTGGTTCCGGGAACCATCAATGAGCAGTTCTTC